The 20 T cell receptor beta chains in this list originate from one sample, sequenced in a study of Graves' ophthalmopathy and Graves' hyperthyroidism. As the template, RNA transcripts were used to amplify TCR beta CDR3 regions. Second-round multiplex PCR came after a first-round RT-PCR that employed HTBI primers. From the multiplex PCR reads, TCRdb called clonotypes with MiXCR, one entry per CDR3 protein. The data show 500,000 to 600,000 distinct CDR3 sequences, 35% to 40% seen once. Sequences were obtained from peripheral blood or thyroid tissue (not recorded which). The receptors derive from an adult man with Graves' hyperthyroidism.

There are many counts of this clonotype. The V and J genes are TRBV10-3 and TRBJ1-1; D is undetermined. The CDR3 is made up of 13 amino acids. V was pared by 0 bases and J by 0 bases, with 2 bases between. CDR1 is ENHRY and CDR2 is SYGVKD in the germline V gene. DNA for the CDR3: TGTGCCATCAGTGAGTCTATGAACACTGAAGCTTTCTTT. This sequence encodes CAISESMNTEAFF.

In this sample, this clonotype turned up many times. The V and J genes are TRBV20-1 and TRBJ1-2, with D unclear. The V end was cut by 3 bases, the J end by 5 bases, with 10 bases between. This CDR3 is built from 12 residues. Germline V CDR1 and CDR2: DFQATT, SNEGSKA (reference sequence). The CDR3 protein is CSASSGMYGYTF. CDR3 coding DNA: TGCAGTGCTAGTAGCGGGATGTATGGCTACACCTTC.

This clonotype was seen repeatedly, ten times or more. At one end the junction does not follow the germline gene, possibly because of a read error. This chain joins TRBV7-7 and TRBJ2-7; TRBD2 aligns across 13 bases. CDR1 is SSHAT and CDR2 is FNYEAQ in the germline V gene (reference sequence). The CDR3 contains 14 residues. The CDR3 sequence is CASSLGGLAGEQYF. In DNA form, the CDR3 reads TGTGCTAGCAGCTTAGGGGGACTAGCGGGGGAGCAGTACTTC.

V gene TRBV14 combines with J gene TRBJ2-5; D might be TRBD1 or TRBD2, each matching 5 bases. The CDR3 spans 16 residues. Trimming cost V 1 base and J 0 bases, with 12 bases left between them. Germline V CDR1 and CDR2: SGHDN, FVKESK. The CDR3 loop is CASSQVLMGDQETQYF. CDR3 nucleotide sequence: TGTGCCAGCAGCCAAGTACTTATGGGGGACCAAGAGACCCAGTACTTC.

This clonotype was counted between two and nine times. The J gene is TRBJ1-5, the V gene TRBV27; no clear D. The CDR3 totals 14 residues. Trimming pared 4 bases from V and 0 bases from J, leaving 7 bases between. Germline assignment: CDR1 MNHEY and CDR2 SMNVEV (reference sequence). The CDR3 coding sequence is TGTGCCAGCAGTTCCCTGCATAGCAATCAGCCCCAGCATTTT. Protein product: CASSSLHSNQPQHF.

In its sample, this clonotype was seen many times. This chain uses TRBV10-3 with TRBJ1-5, with D perhaps TRBD1 (5 bases). The CDR3 has 12 residues. The ends were cut back, 10 bases at V and 3 bases at J, with 10 bases in the middle. Germline CDR1 ENHRY, CDR2 SYGVKD. CDR3 sequence reads: CATRGTNQPQHF. As DNA, the CDR3 is TGTGCCACGAGAGGGACCAATCAGCCCCAGCATTTT.

At least ten counts were recorded for this clonotype. This sequence joins TRBV7-6 and TRBJ2-7; 9 bases fit TRBD1. J gave up 4 bases and V 1 base, and 5 bases lay outside the gene matches. The germline V gene has CDR1 SGHVS and CDR2 FNYEAQ. The CDR3 covers 15 residues. The CDR3 DNA reads TGTGCCAGCAGCTTAGGAACAGGGGGCGCTTACGAGCAGTACTTC. It specifies CASSLGTGGAYEQYF.

This clonotype was seen a few times. The chain links TRBV29-1 to TRBJ2-1; D uncertain. The V gene lost 4 bases and the J gene lost 0 bases, with 10 bases spanning the gap. Germline V gene data show CDR1 as SQVTM and CDR2 as ANQGSEA. CDR3 length: 14 amino acids. The CDR3 region is CSVGASSSYNEQFF. As DNA, the CDR3 is TGCAGCGTTGGAGCCTCAAGCTCCTACAATGAGCAGTTCTTC.

This clonotype was counted ten times or more. The chain links TRBV7-9 to TRBJ1-4, with TRBD1 matching 8 bases. V lost 3 bases to trimming and J lost 8 bases; unmatched junction nucleotides: 14. This CDR3 has 17 amino acids. Germline CDR1 reads SEHNR; CDR2 reads FQNEAQ (reference sequence). DNA of the CDR3: TGTGCCAGCAGCTTGCTACGCCGATCAGGGGGCCTAGAAAAACTGTTTTTT. Encoded protein: CASSLLRRSGGLEKLFF. The complete variable domain, with remaining parts taken from reference TRBV7-9 and TRBJ1-4, reads DTGVSQNPRHKITKRGQNVTFRCDPISEHNRLYWYRQTLGQGPEFLTYFQNEAQLEKSRLLSDRFSAERPKGSFSTLEIQRTEQGDSAMYLCASSLLRRSGGLEKLFFGSGTQLSVL.

The V gene is TRBV10-3, the J gene TRBJ2-7; 7 positions match TRBD1. This CDR3 region has 14 residues. Germline lookup yields CDR1 ENHRY and CDR2 SYGVKD. With V trimmed by 8 bases and J by 5 bases, 12 bases remained unmatched. The CDR3 coding sequence is TGTGCCATCGGGGTGTCAAGGGGGCCTGACGAGCAGTACTTC. Protein: CAIGVSRGPDEQYF.

This clonotype occurred many times. This chain uses TRBV29-1 with TRBJ1-1; D is ambiguous. With 4 bases removed from V and 2 bases from J, the gap between germline ends came to 14 bases. CDR1 is SQVTM, CDR2 ANQGSEA, per germline. The CDR3 runs 14 residues. This CDR3 is CSVGFVGGNTEAFF. The CDR3 DNA sequence: TGCAGCGTTGGATTCGTGGGCGGTAACACTGAAGCTTTCTTT.

The table lists this clonotype with many counts. The J gene is TRBJ2-7, the V gene TRBV14; D could derive from TRBD1 or TRBD2 (5 bases each). CDR3 length equals 15 residues. The germline V gene has CDR1 SGHDN and CDR2 FVKESK. Trimming took 2 bases from V and 2 from J, leaving 13 bases between them. CDR3 coding DNA: TGTGCCAGCAGCCAACGACCGGGGCTGACCTACGAGCAGTACTTC. This codes for CASSQRPGLTYEQYF.

In this sample, this clonotype turned up a few times. This chain uses TRBV5-8 with TRBJ1-2, with D perhaps matching TRBD1 (6 bases). Germline V gene data show CDR1 as SGHTS and CDR2 as YDEGEE. V lost 4 bases and J lost 2, with 15 bases in between. CDR3 size: 15 residues. The CDR3: CASSQQTGANYGYTF. CDR3 DNA: TGTGCCAGCAGCCAGCAGACAGGAGCAAACTATGGCTACACCTTC.

In the case of this clonotype: The junction shows a germline mismatch at one end, possibly a read error. The CDR3 region has the DNA TGTGCCATCGCGCACGATAGCGATCAGCCCCAGCATTTT. Amino acid sequence: CAIAHDSDQPQHF. This chain uses TRBV19 with TRBJ1-5; D not resolved. CDR3 size: 13 residues. From germline, CDR1 is LNHDA and CDR2 SQIVND (reference sequence).

The CDR3 coding sequence is TGTGCCAGCAGTAGGACAGGGCTCTATGGCTACACCATATATTTT. Protein sequence: CASSRTGLYGYTIYF. This chain connects TRBV12-3 or TRBV12-4 to TRBJ1-3; 8 bases are shared with TRBD1. The CDR3 has 15 amino acids. V trimming: 5 bases; J trimming: 8 bases; junction bases outside the gene matches: 11.

The chain uses TRBV20-1 and TRBJ1-4; the D gene is possibly TRBD1 (5 bases). The CDR3 spans 15 residues. Germline CDR1 DFQATT, CDR2 SNEGSKA (reference sequence). Trimming shortened V by 1 base and J by 5 bases, and 14 bases separated the two germline ends. CDR3 region: CSARVAGLGNEKLFF. DNA of the CDR3: TGCAGTGCTAGAGTGGCGGGACTGGGGAATGAAAAACTGTTTTTT.

The chain is built from TRBV4-2 and TRBJ2-5; TRBD1 might be the D (6 bases). The germline gives CDR1 LGHNA, CDR2 YNFKEQ. There are 15 residues in the CDR3. V was cut by 1 base and J by 6 bases, with 15 bases left in between. The CDR3 nucleotides read TGTGCCAGCAGCCAAGTCAGGGGCCTTGGGAAGACCCAGTACTTC. This codes for CASSQVRGLGKTQYF.

This rearrangement joins TRBV28 to TRBJ1-2; D ambiguous. V was cut by 5 bases and J by 2 bases, with 12 bases left in between. CDR1 and CDR2 from the germline V gene are MDHEN and SYDVKM. The CDR3 spans 14 residues. CDR3 DNA sequence: TGTGCCAGCAGTGTAGGTGGGAGGAACTATGGCTACACCTTC. It codes for CASSVGGRNYGYTF.

V usage is TRBV18 and J usage is TRBJ2-1, with D perhaps TRBD1 (7 bases). The ends were cut back, 8 bases at V and 9 bases at J, with 20 bases in the middle. CDR1 is KGHSH, CDR2 LQKENI, per germline. This CDR3 region has 14 residues. The DNA for the CDR3 is TGTGCCAGCCGAGACAGGGAGGCGAACGTTGAGCAGTTCTTC. Protein product: CASRDREANVEQFF. Looking up the rest from reference TRBV18 and TRBJ2-1 gives the full variable domain: NAGVMQNPRHLVRRRGQEARLRCSPMKGHSHVYWYRQLPEEGLKFMVYLQKENIIDESGMPKERFSAEFPKEGPSILRIQQVVRGDSAAYFCASRDREANVEQFFGPGTRLTVL.

This clonotype was counted at least ten times. The chain is built from TRBV15 and TRBJ1-4; a weak D match, TRBD1 (6 bases). The CDR3 has 16 residues. Trimming removed 2 bases at V and 0 bases at J, with 10 bases between. Germline V gene sequence: CDR1 LNHNV, CDR2 YYDKDF (reference sequence). The CDR3 coding sequence is TGTGCCACCAGCAGAACTCGGACAGCAACTAATGAAAAACTGTTTTTT. The encoded protein is CATSRTRTATNEKLFF.